Following are 27 T cell receptor beta chains from one sample sequenced in a study of control samples from healthy donors and cancer patients. Method: immunoSEQ multiplex PCR; TCRdb's copy keeps in-frame clones and lacks some. The sample shows 140,000 or so clones, around 94% of them seen only once. Material for sequencing was PBMCs. The receptor source for this set is a man aged 55-75 years with colorectal cancer.

The chain joins TRBV6-2 or TRBV6-3 to TRBJ1-1; 10 bases fit TRBD1. With V trimmed by 4 bases and J by 4 bases, 15 bases remained unmatched. This CDR3 region has 18 residues. Germline V gene lookup returns CDR1 MNHEY and CDR2 SVGEGT. The CDR3 loop reads CASSSPGQGISKRTEAFF. As DNA, the CDR3 is TGTGCCAGCAGTTCCCCGGGACAGGGGATCTCGAAGCGCACTGAAGCTTTCTTT.

The chain joins TRBV29-1 to TRBJ2-7; TRBD2 might be the D (5 bases). Germline V gives CDR1 SQVTM, CDR2 ANQGSEA. This CDR3 has 11 amino acids. V dropped 1 base and J dropped 7 bases, with 8 bases sitting between them. In nucleotides, the CDR3 is TGCAGCGTTGAAGGGGTAGCGGAGCAGTACTTC. It translates to CSVEGVAEQYF.

The rearrangement joins TRBV6-1 to TRBJ2-1, with 11 bases that match TRBD2. Unmatched junction bases numbered 5, after V lost 3 bases and J lost 4 bases. Germline V gene lookup returns CDR1 MNHNS and CDR2 SASEGT. The CDR3 sequence is 16 residues long. CDR3 loop: CASSDPSGGKYNEQFF. The CDR3 DNA reads TGTGCCAGCAGTGACCCTAGCGGGGGGAAGTACAATGAGCAGTTCTTC.

A word on this clone: Other DNA sequences from this sample encode an identical CDR3 as well. The V call is TRBV19, the J call TRBJ1-1; D gene uncertain. This CDR3 is built from 15 residues. Trimming shortened V by 3 bases and J by 0 bases, and 11 bases separated the two germline ends. CDR1 LNHDA and CDR2 SQIVND come from the germline V gene (reference sequence). DNA for the CDR3: TGTGCCAGTAGTATCGGCGCGGGAATGAACACTGAAGCTTTCTTT. Protein sequence: CASSIGAGMNTEAFF.

As concerns this clone: The same CDR3 is also encoded by other DNA sequences in this sample. This chain connects TRBV12-3 or TRBV12-4 to TRBJ1-2, with D hard to call. CDR3 size: 13 residues. The V gene lost 3 bases and the J gene lost 4 bases, with 9 bases spanning the gap. CDR3 protein: CASSLGGGYGYTF. The CDR3 DNA is TGTGCCAGCAGTTTGGGTGGTGGCTATGGCTACACCTTC.

The chain combines TRBV10-2 with TRBJ1-1, with 8 bases that match TRBD1. The junction had 6 bases not matched to a gene; V was cut back by 3 bases and J by 6 bases. The CDR3 sequence is 14 residues long. The germline V gene encodes CDR1 WSHSY and CDR2 SAAADI. The CDR3 sequence: CASSDNRGSSEAFF. For the CDR3, the DNA is TGCGCCAGCAGTGACAACAGGGGGTCTTCTGAAGCTTTCTTT.

The J gene is TRBJ1-2, the V gene TRBV6-1, with 7 bases matching TRBD1. Unmatched junction bases numbered 1, after V lost 3 bases and J lost 0 bases. CDR3 size: 14 residues. CDR1 is MNHNS and CDR2 is SASEGT in the germline V gene. For the CDR3, the DNA is TGTGCCAGCAGTGAGGACAGGTCTAACTATGGCTACACCTTC. As protein: CASSEDRSNYGYTF.

The chain couples TRBV6-5 to TRBJ2-5; maybe TRBD1 (6 bases). Trimming took off 2 bases at V and 5 bases at J, with 12 bases between the two ends. The CDR3 has 14 amino acids. Germline V gene data show CDR1 as MNHEY and CDR2 as SVGAGI. The CDR3 DNA sequence: TGTGCCAGCAGTTACCCCAGGGGAGAGGAGACCCAGTACTTC. Its translation is CASSYPRGEETQYF.

The gene calls are TRBV9 and TRBJ2-7; D ambiguous. The CDR3 is 13 residues long. Germline assignment: CDR1 SGDLS and CDR2 YYNGEE. Between the trimmed V and J ends, which lost 3 bases and 4 bases, there was a span of 11 bases. Written as DNA, the CDR3 is TGTGCCAGCAGCGCGCTTCTAGGTTACGAGCAGTACTTC. Amino acids: CASSALLGYEQYF. Combining the CDR3 with reference TRBV9 and TRBJ2-7 gives the whole variable domain DSGVTQTPKHLITATGQRVTLRCSPRSGDLSVYWYQQSLDQGLQFLIQYYNGEERAKGNILERFSAQQFPDLHSELNLSSLELGDSALYFCASSALLGYEQYFGPGTRLTVT.

The V and J genes are TRBV25-1 and TRBJ2-5; 9 bases map to TRBD2. The J segment lost 0 bases and the V segment lost 1 base, leaving 6 bases of the junction unmatched. Looked up from germline, CDR1 is MGHDK and CDR2 is SYGVNS. This CDR3 has 17 amino acids. DNA of the CDR3: TGTGCCAGCAGTGAATTAGGGCTAGCGGGGAACCAAGAGACCCAGTACTTC. Translated, it gives CASSELGLAGNQETQYF.

This chain uses TRBV5-6 with TRBJ2-7; no definite D call. CDR3 length equals 12 residues. Between the trimmed V and J ends, which lost 5 bases and 4 bases, there was a span of 10 bases. The germline V gene has CDR1 SGHDT and CDR2 YYEEEE. Here the CDR3 reads CASRGSTYEQYF. The CDR3, as DNA: TGTGCCAGCAGGGGGTCTACGTACGAGCAGTACTTC.

Comment on this clone: Germline is not matched at one junction end, which may reflect a read error. The chain couples TRBV7-2 to TRBJ2-3, with 10 nucleotides matching TRBD2. Germline assignment: CDR1 SGHTA and CDR2 FQGNSA. This CDR3 comprises 15 residues. The chain's CDR3 is CASTLAGGYTDTQYF. The CDR3 nucleotides are TGTGCCAGCACCTTAGCGGGGGGATACACAGATACGCAGTATTTT.

The CDR3 loop is CASSLTFGTDTQYF. The CDR3, as DNA: TGTGCCAGCAGTTTAACTTTCGGCACAGATACGCAGTATTTT. This chain joins TRBV7-2 and TRBJ2-3; D is uncertain. In germline, CDR1 is SGHTA, CDR2 FQGNSA. Trimming stripped 6 bases from V and 1 base from J, with 11 bases between. The CDR3 covers 14 residues.

The chain combines TRBV19 with TRBJ2-6; D ambiguous. The V gene's germline CDR1 is LNHDA and CDR2 SQIVND (reference sequence). CDR3 length equals 15 residues. V was pared by 6 bases and J by 2 bases, with 11 bases between. The CDR3: CASSYKVTGANVLTF. CDR3 in DNA: TGTGCCAGTAGCTACAAGGTGACTGGGGCCAACGTCCTGACTTTC.

CDR3 region: CSGRQGIGGYTF. Written as DNA, the CDR3 is TGCAGCGGTCGACAGGGAATAGGTGGCTACACCTTC. The V call is TRBV29-1, the J call TRBJ1-2, with TRBD1 matching over 7 bases. J lost 7 bases, V lost 7 bases, and 9 bases had no gene match. The CDR3 loop spans 12 amino acids. CDR1 is SQVTM and CDR2 is ANQGSEA in the germline V gene.

The rearrangement uses TRBV21-1 and TRBJ2-7. TRBV21-1 is a known pseudogene. CDR3 length: 13 residues. The CDR3 coding sequence is TGTGCCAGCAGCAAAGTGGGAAGGGCCGAGCAGTACTTC. Amino acid sequence: CASSKVGRAEQYF.

The V gene is TRBV2, the J gene TRBJ2-7; D is possibly TRBD1 (6 bases). V lost 8 bases, J lost 0 bases, and 11 bases lay in between. The germline CDR1 and CDR2 sequences are SNHLY and FYNNEI. This CDR3 comprises 13 residues. The CDR3 loop reads CASLQGFSYEQYF. The CDR3 region has the DNA TGTGCCAGCCTACAGGGTTTCTCCTACGAGCAGTACTTC.

The V gene is TRBV30, the J gene TRBJ1-6; D not resolved. The CDR3 is 13 amino acids. Between the trimmed V and J ends, which lost 2 bases and 9 bases, there was a span of 11 bases. Per the germline V gene, CDR1 is GTSNPN and CDR2 is SVGIG (reference sequence). The CDR3 reads CAWSRKSPSPLHF. The CDR3 nucleotides read TGTGCCTGGAGTAGGAAGTCTCCTTCACCCCTCCACTTT.

The sample holds one count of this clone. This chain connects TRBV19 to TRBJ1-2; unclear D gene. V lost 5 bases and J 3 bases, leaving 10 bases between the germline ends. CDR1 and CDR2 (germline): LNHDA, SQIVND (reference sequence). The CDR3 length is 13 residues. The CDR3 region has the DNA TGTGCCAGTAGTCCCCGGACGGACTATGGCTACACCTTC. It is translated as CASSPRTDYGYTF.

The chain is built from TRBV6-1 and TRBJ1-5, with 10 bases matching TRBD1. V lost 4 bases and J lost 2; bases outside the gene matches: 8. The CDR3 totals 17 residues. Germline CDR1 MNHNS, CDR2 SASEGT. CDR3 amino acids: CASSANRQGAGNQPQHF. The CDR3 nucleotides are TGTGCCAGCAGTGCTAACCGACAGGGGGCGGGCAATCAGCCCCAGCATTTT.

The genes are TRBV12-3 or TRBV12-4 and TRBJ2-7; no firm D call. The CDR3 has 12 amino acids. Trimming took 6 bases from V and 6 from J, leaving 12 bases between them. The CDR3 reads CASSASPPEQYF. The CDR3, as DNA: TGTGCCAGCAGCGCCTCCCCCCCCGAGCAGTACTTC.

The chain has TRBV29-1 and TRBJ2-1; D remains ambiguous. The CDR3 length is 12 residues. CDR1 SQVTM and CDR2 ANQGSEA come from the germline V gene. V lost 7 bases and J 10 bases, leaving 17 bases between the germline ends. CDR3 coding DNA: TGCAGCGCTAATCGCGACCCCGGGGAGCAGTTCTTC. Amino acid sequence: CSANRDPGEQFF.

This chain joins TRBV13 and TRBJ2-2; 9 bases fit TRBD2. Germline V gene data show CDR1 as PRHDT and CDR2 as FYEKMQ (reference sequence). The CDR3 length is 16 residues. The V gene end was trimmed by 2 bases and the J gene end by 6 bases; junction bases not matched to a gene: 7. In DNA, the CDR3 is TGTGCCAGCAGCTTAACGGCGGGGGGGCTGGCCGGGGAGCTGTTTTTT. Its translation: CASSLTAGGLAGELFF.

This clone has only a few counts. The chain joins TRBV9 to TRBJ2-2; the D is unclear. Germline V gene lookup returns CDR1 SGDLS and CDR2 YYNGEE. Trimming removed 2 bases from V and 0 bases from J, with 8 bases in between. This CDR3 contains 15 residues. CDR3 sequence (DNA): TGTGCCAGCAGCGTTCGCTTGCCGAACACCGGGGAGCTGTTTTTT. Amino acid sequence: CASSVRLPNTGELFF.

The table lists this clone with a count of one. This chain connects TRBV5-1 to TRBJ1-5; possibly TRBD1 for D (6 bases). With 10 bases removed from V and 7 bases from J, the gap between germline ends came to 24 bases. The CDR3 is 15 amino acids. Germline loops: CDR1 SGHRS, CDR2 YFSETQ. CDR3 nucleotide sequence: TGCGCCCGCCGCGTGGCCGGGGGGGCGGGCCAGCCCCAGCATTTT. Residues: CARRVAGGAGQPQHF.

The chain recombines TRBV4-1 with TRBJ2-6, with no clear D. CDR1 is MGHRA, CDR2 YSYEKL, per germline. CDR3 length equals 15 residues. Trimming left V 6 bases short and J 0 bases short, with 9 bases between. As DNA, the CDR3 is TGCGCCAGCAGTCTCGGTTTCTCTGGGGCCAACGTCCTGACTTTC. This gives the protein CASSLGFSGANVLTF.

The rearrangement links TRBV29-1 to TRBJ1-2; D might be TRBD1 (5 bases). The CDR3 sequence is 13 residues long. The V and J ends lost 8 bases and 0 bases respectively, with 13 bases between them. Germline CDR1 is SQVTM and CDR2 is ANQGSEA. The CDR3 here is CSQRGAANYGYTF. In DNA, the CDR3 is TGCAGCCAGAGAGGGGCGGCTAACTATGGCTACACCTTC. Using reference TRBV29-1 and TRBJ1-2 for the parts outside the CDR3, the full variable domain is SAVISQKPSRDICQRGTSLTIQCQVDSQVTMMFWYRQQPGQSLTLIATANQGSEATYESGFVIDKFPISRPNLTFSTLTVSNMSPEDSSIYLCSQRGAANYGYTFGSGTRLTVV.